Presented here are 11 T cell receptor beta chains from one specimen sequenced in a study of blood T cell repertoires in COVID-19. Data came from immunoSEQ multiplex PCR; TCRdb stores just in-frame clones and leaves some out. Counted here are 300,000 to 500,000 clones, 70% to 90% occurring once; the ten biggest clones make up around 2.1%. The sequenced sample consisted of PBMCs or T cells enriched from blood (not recorded which). The receptors shown here come from a woman between 35 and 50 years old with acute COVID-19.

This chain joins TRBV19 and TRBJ1-2, with 7 bases that match TRBD1. Germline-derived CDR1 and CDR2 are LNHDA and SQIVND (reference sequence). The CDR3 is made up of 16 amino acids. The V gene end was trimmed by 0 bases and the J gene end by 5 bases; junction bases not matched to a gene: 9. The CDR3 reads CASSIEPLTGRYGYTF. The CDR3 DNA is TGTGCCAGTAGTATAGAACCGCTGACAGGGAGATATGGCTACACCTTC.

The V gene is TRBV3-1 (or the pseudogene TRBV3-2), the J gene TRBJ1-2; TRBD1 might be the D (6 bases). V was cut by 0 bases and J by 8 bases, with 13 bases left in between. The CDR3 is made up of 14 amino acids. The germline V gene encodes CDR1 LGHDT and CDR2 YNNKEL (reference sequence). The CDR3 nucleotides are TGTGCCAGCAGCCAAGATGTCGGGGGGCGAGGCTACACCTTC. This codes for CASSQDVGGRGYTF.

This clone was observed a single time. This chain connects TRBV19 to TRBJ1-5; 8 bases align to TRBD1. Germline CDR1 LNHDA, CDR2 SQIVND (reference sequence). The CDR3 spans 16 residues. V was pared by 6 bases and J by 2 bases, with 9 bases of the junction left unmatched. CDR3: CASSNDRGVGNQPQHF. For the CDR3, the DNA is TGTGCCAGTAGCAACGACAGGGGAGTAGGCAATCAGCCCCAGCATTTT.

The gene calls are TRBV27 and TRBJ2-7; D is uncertain. CDR1 is MNHEY and CDR2 is SMNVEV in the germline V gene (reference sequence). Trimming removed 0 bases from V and 5 bases from J, with 8 bases in between. The CDR3 runs 13 residues. CDR3 sequence reads: CASSLSRYHEQYF. In nucleotides, the CDR3 is TGTGCCAGCAGTTTATCTCGGTACCACGAGCAGTACTTC.

The gene calls are TRBV6-5 and TRBJ2-7, with 10 bases that match TRBD2. Per germline, CDR1 MNHEY and CDR2 SVGAGI. The ends lost 2 bases at V and 4 bases at J; junction bases unmatched: 5. The CDR3 extends over 15 amino acids. CDR3 in amino acids: CASSYDGTSVYEQYF. The CDR3 nucleotides are TGTGCCAGCAGTTACGATGGGACTAGCGTTTACGAGCAGTACTTC.

The J gene is TRBJ1-4, the V gene TRBV7-9; maybe TRBD1 (5 bases). The CDR3 has 19 residues. From germline, CDR1 is SEHNR and CDR2 FQNEAQ (reference sequence). The germline V and J ends were trimmed by 2 bases and 2 bases, with 21 bases remaining between them. Here the CDR3 DNA reads TGTGCCAGCAGCTTACTCTTTTTGGCTTCAGGGAGGACTAATGAAAAACTGTTTTTT. This sequence encodes CASSLLFLASGRTNEKLFF.

Details on this clone: Possible read error: a much larger clone is one base away. The CDR3: CASSAGHHSGNTIYF. The CDR3 bases are TGTGCCAGCAGCGCCGGACACCACTCTGGAAACACCATATATTTT. This rearrangement joins TRBV9 to TRBJ1-3; weak D call: TRBD1 (5 bases). The CDR3 has 15 amino acids. Germline-derived CDR1 and CDR2 are SGDLS and YYNGEE. Trimming left V 3 bases short and J 0 bases short, with 10 bases between.

The chain has TRBV21-1 and TRBJ1-1; the table's D gene call, TRBD1, was not cross checked with the DNA. TRBV21-1 represents a pseudogene. The CDR3 is made up of 14 amino acids. CDR3 nucleotide sequence: TGTGCCAGCTTACGACAGGGGGCGCAACGGAAAGCTTTCTTT. Amino acid sequence: CASLRQGAQRKAFF.

This chain links TRBV3-1 (or the pseudogene TRBV3-2) with TRBJ2-3, with 14 bases fitting TRBD2. The CDR3 loop spans 18 amino acids. V lost 4 bases and J lost 0; bases outside the gene matches: 6. Germline CDR1 LGHDT, CDR2 YNNKEL (reference sequence). Here the CDR3 DNA reads TGTGCCAGCAGCCCAGGACTAGCGGGGGGCTTAAGCACAGATACGCAGTATTTT. It encodes CASSPGLAGGLSTDTQYF.

This chain uses TRBV5-1 with TRBJ1-2; 7 bases align to TRBD1. Per the germline V gene, CDR1 is SGHRS and CDR2 is YFSETQ. The CDR3 contains 13 residues. V trimming: 5 bases; J trimming: 8 bases; junction bases outside the gene matches: 9. The CDR3 sequence is CASRSGGVEGYTF. The CDR3 DNA reads TGCGCCAGCAGATCAGGGGGTGTGGAGGGCTACACCTTC. The full variable domain, rest sourced from reference TRBV5-1 and TRBJ1-2, is KAGVTQTPRYLIKTRGQQVTLSCSPISGHRSVSWYQQTPGQGLQFLFEYFSETQRNKGNFPGRFSGRQFSNSRSEMNVSTLELGDSALYLCASRSGGVEGYTFGSGTRLTVV.

For the CDR3, the DNA is TGTGCCAGCAGTTCAGGGCTCGGCTACACCTTC. The encoded protein is CASSSGLGYTF. The V call is TRBV12-3 or TRBV12-4, the J call TRBJ1-2, with a possible D match to TRBD1 (5 bases). With 4 bases removed from V and 8 bases from J, the gap between germline ends came to 8 bases. The CDR3 is made up of 11 amino acids.